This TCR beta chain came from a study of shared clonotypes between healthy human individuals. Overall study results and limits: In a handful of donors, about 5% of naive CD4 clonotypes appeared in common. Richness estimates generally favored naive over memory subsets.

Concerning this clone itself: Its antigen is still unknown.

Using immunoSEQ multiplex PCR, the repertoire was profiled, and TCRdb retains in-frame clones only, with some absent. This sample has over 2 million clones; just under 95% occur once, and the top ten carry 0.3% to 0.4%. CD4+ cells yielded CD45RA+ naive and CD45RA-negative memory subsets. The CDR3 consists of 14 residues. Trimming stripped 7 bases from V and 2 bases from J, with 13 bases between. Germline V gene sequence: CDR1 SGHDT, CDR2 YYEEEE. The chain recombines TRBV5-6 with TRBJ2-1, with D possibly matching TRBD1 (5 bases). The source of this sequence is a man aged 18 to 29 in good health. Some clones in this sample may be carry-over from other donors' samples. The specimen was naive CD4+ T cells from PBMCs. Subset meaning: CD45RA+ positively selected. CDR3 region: CASRQSPTYNEQFF. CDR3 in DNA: TGTGCCAGCCGACAGAGCCCAACCTACAATGAGCAGTTCTTC.